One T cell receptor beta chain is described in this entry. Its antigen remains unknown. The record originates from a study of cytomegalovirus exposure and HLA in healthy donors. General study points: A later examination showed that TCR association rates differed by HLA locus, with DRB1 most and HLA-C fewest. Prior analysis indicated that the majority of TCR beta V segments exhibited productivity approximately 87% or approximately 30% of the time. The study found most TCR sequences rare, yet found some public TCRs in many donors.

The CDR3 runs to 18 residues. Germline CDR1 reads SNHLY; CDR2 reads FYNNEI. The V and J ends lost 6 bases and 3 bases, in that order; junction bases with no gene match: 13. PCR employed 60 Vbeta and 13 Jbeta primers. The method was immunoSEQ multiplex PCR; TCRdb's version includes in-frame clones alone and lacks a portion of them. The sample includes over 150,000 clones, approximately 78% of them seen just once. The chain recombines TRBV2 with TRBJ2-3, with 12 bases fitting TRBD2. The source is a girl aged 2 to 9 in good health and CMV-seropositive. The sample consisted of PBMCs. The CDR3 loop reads CASSRYPRLAGVTDTQYF. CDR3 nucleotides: TGTGCCAGCAGCCGATATCCACGACTAGCGGGAGTTACAGATACGCAGTATTTT.